This TCR beta chain originates from a study of tissue T cells after allogeneic stem cell transplantation. Study observations and caveats: Some tissue clones might be persisting host cells; their alloreactivity or antigen specificity was not determined. Across patients, clones rarely overlapped, yet motif clusters were shared tissue-specifically. Sampling depth was limited, and the cohort was small and clinically varied.

Survey-depth TCRbeta CDR3 sequencing reported V/J genes and productive frequencies. Profiling relied on immunoSEQ multiplex PCR, and the TCRdb table lists in-frame clones only, not all of them. The sample has approximately 5,000 clones; less than 65% are singletons. Time point: mouse harvest day 7 after allogeneic transplant. Each mouse received 10^7 T-cell-depleted marrow cells plus 10^6 splenic CD5+ T cells by tail vein. By sample fraction, this clone is medium-sized. What it binds is not known. These gene names are mouse names. The read ends 1 residue shy of where the CDR3 ends; the end is completed using the germline J gene. There are 12 residues in the CDR3. Trimming left V 2 bases short and J 3 bases short, with 6 bases between. Germline V CDR1 and CDR2: SGHSN, HYEKVE.

The sequenced sample consisted of gut tissue. This chain links TRBV12-1 with TRBJ1-1; no reliable D call. The sequence was collected from a female BALB/c mouse given C57BL/6 T cells with graft-versus-host disease after an allogeneic hematopoietic cell transplant. The chain's CDR3 is CASSRGDTEVFF. The sequenced part of the CDR3 DNA is TGTGCCAGCTCTCGCGGGGACACAGAAGTCTTC.